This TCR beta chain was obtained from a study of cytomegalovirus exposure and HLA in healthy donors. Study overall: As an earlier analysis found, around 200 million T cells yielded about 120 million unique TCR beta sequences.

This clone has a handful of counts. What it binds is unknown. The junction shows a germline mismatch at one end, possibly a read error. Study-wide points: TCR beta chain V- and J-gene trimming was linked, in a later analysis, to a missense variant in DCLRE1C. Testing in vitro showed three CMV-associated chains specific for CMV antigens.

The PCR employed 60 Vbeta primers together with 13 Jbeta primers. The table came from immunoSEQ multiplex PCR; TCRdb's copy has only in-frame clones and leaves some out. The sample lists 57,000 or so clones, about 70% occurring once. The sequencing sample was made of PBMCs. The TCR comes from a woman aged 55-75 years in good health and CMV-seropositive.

As DNA, the CDR3 is TGTGCCAGTAGTATAGATAGTAGTACCTACTACGCGCAGTACTTC. Translation: CASSIDSSTYYAQYF. The chain is built from TRBV19 and TRBJ2-7; D gene uncertain. Germline CDR1 and CDR2: LNHDA and SQIVND (reference sequence). CDR3 length: 15 residues.